This TCR beta chain was recorded in a study of T-cell reconstitution after alpha-beta-depleted transplantation in children. This clonotype appeared a few times. Its antigen remains unidentified. Study results and limitations: Diversity and T-cell counts at one year after transplant derived mostly from new T cells. High day-60 TCRbeta diversity in some patients came from surviving recipient T cells and thymic progenitors. At around two months after transplant, the alpha-beta T cells were reportedly derived from several hundred expanded clones that came from non-depleted graft cells.

Unique molecular identifiers were incorporated during preparation of the TCRbeta library. Using its own MiXCR run on the PCR reads, TCRdb lists one record per CDR3 protein. Of about 610,000 distinct CDR3 sequences in the sample, over 25% are singletons; the top ten hold under 45%. The CDR3 covers 17 residues. The V and J ends lost 4 bases and 1 base respectively, with 20 bases between them. Germline lookup yields CDR1 SGHRS and CDR2 YFSETQ. The clonotype originates from a boy younger than two with Wiskott-Aldrich syndrome, due to receive a stem cell transplant. V and J are TRBV5-1 and TRBJ1-1; possible D gene TRBD1, 5 bases. Sample: PBMCs, taken before TCRalphabeta/CD19-depleted stem cell transplant. CDR3 in amino acids: CASSPLAGKYENTEAFF. CDR3 bases: TGCGCCAGCAGCCCCCTGGCAGGGAAGTACGAGAACACTGAAGCTTTCTTT.